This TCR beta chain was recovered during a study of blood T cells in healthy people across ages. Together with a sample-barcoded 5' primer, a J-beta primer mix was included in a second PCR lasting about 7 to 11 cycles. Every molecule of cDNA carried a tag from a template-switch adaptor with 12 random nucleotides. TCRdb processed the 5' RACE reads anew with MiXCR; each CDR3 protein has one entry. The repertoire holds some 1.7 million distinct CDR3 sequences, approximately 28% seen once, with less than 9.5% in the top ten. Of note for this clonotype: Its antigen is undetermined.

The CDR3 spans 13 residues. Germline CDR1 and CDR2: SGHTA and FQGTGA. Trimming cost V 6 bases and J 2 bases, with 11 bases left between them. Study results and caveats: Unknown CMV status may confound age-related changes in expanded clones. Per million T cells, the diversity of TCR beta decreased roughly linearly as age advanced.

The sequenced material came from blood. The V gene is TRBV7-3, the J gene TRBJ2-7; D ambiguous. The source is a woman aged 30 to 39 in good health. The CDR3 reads CASRLAPTYEQYF. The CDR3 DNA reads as TGTGCCAGCAGGCTTGCTCCGACCTACGAGCAGTACTTC.